Following are 24 T cell receptor beta chains from one sample sequenced in a study of blood T cell repertoires in COVID-19. Using immunoSEQ multiplex PCR, the repertoire was profiled, and TCRdb retains in-frame clones only, with some absent. The repertoire consists of more than 200,000 clones, with about 88% occurring once and the leading ten covering roughly 4.9%. Sequenced input: peripheral blood. The receptor source for this set is a woman aged 55-70 years with COVID-19, enrolled during active disease.

This clone has a single count. This chain links TRBV18 with TRBJ2-7; 10 bases map to TRBD2. The CDR3 runs 16 residues. The V and J ends lost 1 base and 5 bases, in that order; junction bases with no gene match: 8. The V gene's germline CDR1 is KGHSH and CDR2 LQKENI. The DNA of the CDR3 is TGTGCCAGCTCACCACGGGCGTCTAGCGGGAGTCACGAGCAGTACTTC. It translates to CASSPRASSGSHEQYF. The complete variable domain, with remaining parts taken from reference TRBV18 and TRBJ2-7, reads NAGVMQNPRHLVRRRGQEARLRCSPMKGHSHVYWYRQLPEEGLKFMVYLQKENIIDESGMPKERFSAEFPKEGPSILRIQQVVRGDSAAYFCASSPRASSGSHEQYFGPGTRLTVT.

The CDR3 here is CASSGSSGVVGELFF. For the CDR3, the DNA is TGTGCCAGCAGCGGGAGCTCGGGGGTGGTTGGGGAGCTGTTTTTT. The V and J genes are TRBV9 and TRBJ2-2; a possible D gene is TRBD2 (6 bases). V was trimmed by 3 bases and J by 8 bases, leaving 17 bases between them. The germline CDR1 and CDR2 sequences are SGDLS and YYNGEE. The CDR3 runs to 15 residues.

Regarding this clone: Other DNA sequences of this sample code for an identical CDR3. The rearrangement joins TRBV29-1 to TRBJ1-1; 11 positions match TRBD1. The CDR3 totals 13 residues. Trimming cost V 6 bases and J 3 bases; bases outside gene matches: 3. The germline CDR1 and CDR2 sequences are SQVTM and ANQGSEA. In DNA form, the CDR3 reads TGCAGCGTGGGGACAGGGGGGGACACTGAAGCTTTCTTT. This translates into CSVGTGGDTEAFF.

In its sample, this clone was seen a few times. The chain combines TRBV28 with TRBJ1-4; 8 bases align to TRBD1. Losses at the gene ends were 5 bases for V and 2 bases for J; bases not matched to a gene: 10. Germline values: CDR1 MDHEN, CDR2 SYDVKM. This CDR3 has 17 residues. The CDR3 sequence: CASSPYRGMRTNEKLFF. The DNA of the CDR3 is TGTGCCAGCAGTCCATACAGGGGGATGCGGACTAATGAAAAACTGTTTTTT.

The chain joins TRBV30 to TRBJ1-6; D gene ambiguous. V lost 5 bases, J lost 5 bases, and 7 bases lay in between. There are 12 residues in the CDR3. Germline V lookup: CDR1 GTSNPN, CDR2 SVGIG (reference sequence). Written as DNA, the CDR3 is TGTGCCTGGGCTCCAGATAATTCACCCCTCCACTTT. Protein product: CAWAPDNSPLHF. The complete variable domain, with remaining parts taken from reference TRBV30 and TRBJ1-6, reads SQTIHQWPATLVQPVGSPLSLECTVEGTSNPNLYWYRQAAGRGLQLLFYSVGIGQISSEVPQNLSASRPQDRQFILSSKKLLLSDSGFYLCAWAPDNSPLHFGNGTRLTVT.

The chain couples TRBV6-2 or TRBV6-3 to TRBJ2-7; the D gene is possibly TRBD2 (5 bases). With 6 bases removed from V and 0 bases from J, the gap between germline ends came to 18 bases. The CDR3 is 16 amino acids. Per germline, CDR1 MNHEY and CDR2 SVGEGT. The CDR3 DNA reads as TGTGCCAGCAGCCACTTTTTTGGGAGTGCCTCCTACGAGCAGTACTTC. Its translation is CASSHFFGSASYEQYF.

The V gene is TRBV7-9, the J gene TRBJ1-1; D may be TRBD1 (6 bases). CDR1 is SEHNR and CDR2 is FQNEAQ in the germline V gene (reference sequence). The V end lost 8 bases, the J end lost 6 bases, and 19 bases lay between the germline ends. The CDR3 runs 14 residues. In DNA form, the CDR3 reads TGTGCCAGCCAAGGGGGACAATTTAAGGCTGAAGCTTTCTTT. Translation: CASQGGQFKAEAFF.

The rearrangement joins TRBV27 to TRBJ1-1, with D maybe TRBD1 (5 bases). CDR1 MNHEY and CDR2 SMNVEV come from the germline V gene (reference sequence). The V end lost 2 bases, the J end lost 1 base, and 5 bases lay between the germline ends. CDR3 length equals 13 residues. The CDR3 protein is CASSLRGNTEAFF. In DNA, the CDR3 is TGTGCCAGCAGTTTAAGGGGGAACACTGAAGCTTTCTTT.

The chain is built from TRBV7-7 and TRBJ2-1, with a possible D match to TRBD2 (7 bases). The CDR3 is 17 amino acids. Trimming pared 3 bases from V and 0 bases from J, leaving 15 bases between. CDR1 and CDR2 from the germline V gene are SSHAT and FNYEAQ (reference sequence). In DNA form, the CDR3 reads TGTGCCAGCAGCTTGGGGGGGCTTCGGAGCTCCTACAATGAGCAGTTCTTC. It is translated as CASSLGGLRSSYNEQFF.

Here the CDR3 reads CASSQGTSVTNEQFF. The CDR3 DNA sequence: TGCGCCAGCAGCCAGGGGACTAGCGTTACTAATGAGCAGTTCTTC. The chain links TRBV4-1 to TRBJ2-1, with 10 bases identical to TRBD2. Germline V lookup: CDR1 MGHRA, CDR2 YSYEKL. J gave up 7 bases and V 3 bases, and 6 bases lay outside the gene matches. The CDR3 covers 15 residues.

This sequence joins TRBV6-5 and TRBJ1-2, with TRBD1 matching 9 bases. V trimming: 9 bases; J trimming: 7 bases; junction bases outside the gene matches: 9. CDR1 and CDR2 from the germline V gene are MNHEY and SVGAGI. The CDR3 runs to 13 residues. The CDR3 nucleotides read TGTGCCAGTCGCACAGGGGGCTCTGGTGGCTACACCTTC. Its protein is CASRTGGSGGYTF.

This clone was counted only a few times. CDR3: CSASTGQYNSPLHF. The CDR3 DNA reads as TGCAGTGCTAGTACGGGACAGTATAATTCACCCCTCCACTTT. The V call is TRBV20-1, the J call TRBJ1-6, with 7 nucleotides matching TRBD1. J gave up 4 bases and V 3 bases, and 3 bases lay outside the gene matches. This CDR3 is built from 14 residues. CDR1 is DFQATT, CDR2 SNEGSKA, per germline (reference sequence).

The chain uses TRBV5-4 and TRBJ2-1; 7 bases match TRBD2. V lost 2 bases, J lost 4 bases, and 6 bases stayed unmatched. This CDR3 is built from 15 residues. Germline V CDR1 and CDR2: SGHNT, YYREEE (reference sequence). DNA for the CDR3: TGTGCCAGCAGCTTTGGGGTCGGGGGGTACAATGAGCAGTTCTTC. Residues: CASSFGVGGYNEQFF.

The chain links TRBV29-1 to TRBJ1-3; no reliable D call. CDR3 length: 13 residues. Germline V gives CDR1 SQVTM, CDR2 ANQGSEA. Trimming took 7 bases from V and 1 from J, leaving 11 bases between them. The CDR3 loop is CSANRGSGNTIYF. The CDR3 nucleotides are TGCAGCGCCAACCGAGGGTCTGGAAACACCATATATTTT.

This rearrangement joins TRBV7-2 to TRBJ1-5; D not certain. CDR1 is SGHTA and CDR2 is FQGNSA in the germline V gene. This CDR3 is 15 amino acids long. The V end was cut by 1 base, the J end by 4 bases, with 11 bases between. CDR3 coding DNA: TGTGCCAGCAGCTTAGGTCCGGGCGGGAATCAGCCCCAGCATTTT. It encodes CASSLGPGGNQPQHF.

This clone appeared once. V and J are TRBV9 and TRBJ1-2; TRBD1 might be the D (5 bases). V gave up 3 bases and J gave up 4 bases, with 16 bases separating them. The germline V gene has CDR1 SGDLS and CDR2 YYNGEE. The CDR3 is 15 residues long. The DNA of the CDR3 is TGTGCCAGCAGCGCGACAGACGGGAGGGCCTATGGCTACACCTTC. Residues: CASSATDGRAYGYTF.

CDR3 DNA sequence: TGTGCCACCAGCAGAGACCTCGGGGCGTCGGGGGCTGAAGCTTTCTTT. Residues: CATSRDLGASGAEAFF. This rearrangement joins TRBV15 to TRBJ1-1; TRBD1 is a possible D gene (5 bases). The CDR3 has 16 residues. Germline values: CDR1 LNHNV, CDR2 YYDKDF (reference sequence). V dropped 0 bases and J dropped 6 bases, with 17 bases sitting between them. Using reference TRBV15 and TRBJ1-1 for the parts outside the CDR3, the full variable domain is DAMVIQNPRYQVTQFGKPVTLSCSQTLNHNVMYWYQQKSSQAPKLLFHYYDKDFNNEADTPDNFQSRRPNTSFCFLDIRSPGLGDTAMYLCATSRDLGASGAEAFFGQGTRLTVV.

This sequence joins TRBV4-2 and TRBJ2-2, with D perhaps TRBD2 (6 bases). From germline, CDR1 is LGHNA and CDR2 YNFKEQ. With 3 bases removed from V and 6 bases from J, the gap between germline ends came to 17 bases. The CDR3 is 16 residues long. The chain's CDR3 is CASSQKTRAAPGELFF. In DNA form, the CDR3 reads TGTGCCAGCAGCCAGAAGACTAGGGCGGCGCCCGGGGAGCTGTTTTTT.

V and J are TRBV29-1 and TRBJ1-3, with 7 bases aligning to TRBD1. The germline gives CDR1 SQVTM, CDR2 ANQGSEA. The CDR3 has 15 residues. V shed 6 bases, J shed 0 bases, and the junction held 8 bases outside the gene matches. CDR3 DNA sequence: TGCAGCGTCCTGGGACAGCCGAGCTCTGGAAACACCATATATTTT. Encoded protein: CSVLGQPSSGNTIYF.

J is TRBJ2-7 and V is TRBV24-1; a weak D match, TRBD1 (6 bases). The CDR3 covers 14 residues. V dropped 6 bases and J dropped 1 base, with 12 bases sitting between them. The germline gives CDR1 KGHDR, CDR2 SFDVKD. The CDR3 spells CATSLGAESYEQYF. The CDR3 DNA reads TGTGCCACCAGTTTGGGGGCGGAATCCTACGAGCAGTACTTC.

This clone was found a few times. The chain is built from TRBV7-8 and TRBJ1-5, with TRBD1 as a possible D gene (5 bases). From germline, CDR1 is SGHVS and CDR2 FQNEAQ. V was clipped by 3 bases and J by 8 bases, with 14 bases between them. This CDR3 is built from 14 residues. CDR3 sequence: CASSLDTGTEPQHF. The CDR3 DNA is TGTGCCAGCAGCTTGGATACAGGAACGGAGCCCCAGCATTTT.

V and J are TRBV6-2 or TRBV6-3 and TRBJ1-3; 9 bases map to TRBD1. The CDR3 is 16 residues long. CDR1 is MNHEY and CDR2 is SVGEGT in the germline V gene. With 6 bases clipped from V and 0 bases from J, the junction kept 6 bases outside the gene matches. CDR3 sequence reads: CASSLGDRVSGNTIYF. The CDR3 bases are TGTGCCAGCAGCCTCGGGGACAGGGTCTCTGGAAACACCATATATTTT.

The chain recombines TRBV25-1 with TRBJ1-6, with 9 bases that match TRBD1. The J segment lost 7 bases and the V segment lost 4 bases, leaving 8 bases of the junction unmatched. CDR3 length equals 16 residues. Germline CDR1 and CDR2: MGHDK and SYGVNS. The CDR3, as DNA: TGTGCCAGCAGTGTAGACAGGGGGTATGGGAATTCACCCCTCCACTTT. It yields the protein CASSVDRGYGNSPLHF.

There are many counts of this clone. The chain has TRBV24-1 and TRBJ1-2; D unresolved. Trimming took 5 bases from V and 0 from J, leaving 6 bases between them. The germline gives CDR1 KGHDR, CDR2 SFDVKD. The CDR3 covers 13 residues. The CDR3 sequence is CATSGPANYGYTF. The DNA for the CDR3 is TGTGCCACCAGTGGTCCAGCTAACTATGGCTACACCTTC.